This entry features one T cell receptor beta chain sequence. What it binds is not known. Germline trimming cut 9 bases from V and 7 bases from J; bases unmatched to any gene: 15. CDR3 length equals 14 residues. CDR1 and CDR2 (germline): LNHDA, SQIVND (reference sequence). Sequenced by immunoSEQ multiplex PCR; TCRdb stores in-frame clones only, minus some. The table includes roughly 2,300 clones, about 69% detected once. The sample comes from a study of T cell therapy after organ transplantation. The clonotype was recovered from a human patient who had received a solid organ transplant and had CMV disease. J is TRBJ2-7 and V is TRBV19, with 7 bases aligning to TRBD2. The sample here was CD8+ T cells from blood, taken before autologous CMV-specific T cell therapy. CDR3 sequence reads: CASAYEGGPSEQYF. As DNA, the CDR3 is TGTGCCAGCGCTTATGAGGGAGGGCCGAGTGAGCAGTACTTC.